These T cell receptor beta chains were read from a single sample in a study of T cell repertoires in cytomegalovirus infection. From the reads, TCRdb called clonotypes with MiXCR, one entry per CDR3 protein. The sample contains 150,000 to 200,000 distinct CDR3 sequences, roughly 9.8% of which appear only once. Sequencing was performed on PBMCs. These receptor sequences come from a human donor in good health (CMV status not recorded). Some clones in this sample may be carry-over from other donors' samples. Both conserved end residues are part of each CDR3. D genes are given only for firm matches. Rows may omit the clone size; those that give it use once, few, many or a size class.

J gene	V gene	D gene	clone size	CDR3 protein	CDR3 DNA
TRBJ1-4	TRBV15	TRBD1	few	CATSRGQSNEKLFF	TGTGCCACCAGCAGGGGACAGTCGAATGAAAAACTGTTTTTT
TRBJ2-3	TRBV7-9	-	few	CASSRRGTTDTQYF	TGTGCCAGCAGCCGTAGAGGGACCACAGATACGCAGTATTTT
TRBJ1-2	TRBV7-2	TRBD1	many	CASSPGTGKPLYGYTF	TGTGCCAGCAGCCCCGGGACAGGGAAGCCTTTATATGGCTACACCTTC
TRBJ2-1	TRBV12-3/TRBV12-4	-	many	CASGLEQFF	TGTGCCAGCGGACTAGAGCAGTTCTTC
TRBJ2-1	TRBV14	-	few	CASSPHRVRNEQFF	TGTGCCAGCAGCCCCCATAGAGTGAGGAATGAGCAGTTCTTC
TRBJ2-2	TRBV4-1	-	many	CASSQEDSRPGELFF	TGCGCCAGCAGCCAAGAAGACAGTCGCCCCGGGGAGCTGTTTTTT
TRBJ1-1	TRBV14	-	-	CASSQGAGGMVTEAFF	TGTGCCAGCAGCCAAGGTGCTGGGGGCATGGTAACTGAAGCTTTCTTT
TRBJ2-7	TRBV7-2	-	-	CASSSRDTNYYEQYF	TGTGCCAGCAGCTCCCGGGACACGAATTACTACGAGCAGTACTTC
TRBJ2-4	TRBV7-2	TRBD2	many	CASSPAGGKNIQYF	TGTGCCAGCAGCCCTGCGGGAGGAAAAAACATTCAGTACTTC
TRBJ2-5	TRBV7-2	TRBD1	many	CASSPDRGRQETQYF	TGTGCCAGCAGCCCCGACAGGGGGCGACAAGAGACCCAGTACTTC
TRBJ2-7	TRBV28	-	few	CASSRPDTLYEQYF	TGTGCCAGCAGTCGTCCGGACACCCTCTACGAGCAGTACTTC